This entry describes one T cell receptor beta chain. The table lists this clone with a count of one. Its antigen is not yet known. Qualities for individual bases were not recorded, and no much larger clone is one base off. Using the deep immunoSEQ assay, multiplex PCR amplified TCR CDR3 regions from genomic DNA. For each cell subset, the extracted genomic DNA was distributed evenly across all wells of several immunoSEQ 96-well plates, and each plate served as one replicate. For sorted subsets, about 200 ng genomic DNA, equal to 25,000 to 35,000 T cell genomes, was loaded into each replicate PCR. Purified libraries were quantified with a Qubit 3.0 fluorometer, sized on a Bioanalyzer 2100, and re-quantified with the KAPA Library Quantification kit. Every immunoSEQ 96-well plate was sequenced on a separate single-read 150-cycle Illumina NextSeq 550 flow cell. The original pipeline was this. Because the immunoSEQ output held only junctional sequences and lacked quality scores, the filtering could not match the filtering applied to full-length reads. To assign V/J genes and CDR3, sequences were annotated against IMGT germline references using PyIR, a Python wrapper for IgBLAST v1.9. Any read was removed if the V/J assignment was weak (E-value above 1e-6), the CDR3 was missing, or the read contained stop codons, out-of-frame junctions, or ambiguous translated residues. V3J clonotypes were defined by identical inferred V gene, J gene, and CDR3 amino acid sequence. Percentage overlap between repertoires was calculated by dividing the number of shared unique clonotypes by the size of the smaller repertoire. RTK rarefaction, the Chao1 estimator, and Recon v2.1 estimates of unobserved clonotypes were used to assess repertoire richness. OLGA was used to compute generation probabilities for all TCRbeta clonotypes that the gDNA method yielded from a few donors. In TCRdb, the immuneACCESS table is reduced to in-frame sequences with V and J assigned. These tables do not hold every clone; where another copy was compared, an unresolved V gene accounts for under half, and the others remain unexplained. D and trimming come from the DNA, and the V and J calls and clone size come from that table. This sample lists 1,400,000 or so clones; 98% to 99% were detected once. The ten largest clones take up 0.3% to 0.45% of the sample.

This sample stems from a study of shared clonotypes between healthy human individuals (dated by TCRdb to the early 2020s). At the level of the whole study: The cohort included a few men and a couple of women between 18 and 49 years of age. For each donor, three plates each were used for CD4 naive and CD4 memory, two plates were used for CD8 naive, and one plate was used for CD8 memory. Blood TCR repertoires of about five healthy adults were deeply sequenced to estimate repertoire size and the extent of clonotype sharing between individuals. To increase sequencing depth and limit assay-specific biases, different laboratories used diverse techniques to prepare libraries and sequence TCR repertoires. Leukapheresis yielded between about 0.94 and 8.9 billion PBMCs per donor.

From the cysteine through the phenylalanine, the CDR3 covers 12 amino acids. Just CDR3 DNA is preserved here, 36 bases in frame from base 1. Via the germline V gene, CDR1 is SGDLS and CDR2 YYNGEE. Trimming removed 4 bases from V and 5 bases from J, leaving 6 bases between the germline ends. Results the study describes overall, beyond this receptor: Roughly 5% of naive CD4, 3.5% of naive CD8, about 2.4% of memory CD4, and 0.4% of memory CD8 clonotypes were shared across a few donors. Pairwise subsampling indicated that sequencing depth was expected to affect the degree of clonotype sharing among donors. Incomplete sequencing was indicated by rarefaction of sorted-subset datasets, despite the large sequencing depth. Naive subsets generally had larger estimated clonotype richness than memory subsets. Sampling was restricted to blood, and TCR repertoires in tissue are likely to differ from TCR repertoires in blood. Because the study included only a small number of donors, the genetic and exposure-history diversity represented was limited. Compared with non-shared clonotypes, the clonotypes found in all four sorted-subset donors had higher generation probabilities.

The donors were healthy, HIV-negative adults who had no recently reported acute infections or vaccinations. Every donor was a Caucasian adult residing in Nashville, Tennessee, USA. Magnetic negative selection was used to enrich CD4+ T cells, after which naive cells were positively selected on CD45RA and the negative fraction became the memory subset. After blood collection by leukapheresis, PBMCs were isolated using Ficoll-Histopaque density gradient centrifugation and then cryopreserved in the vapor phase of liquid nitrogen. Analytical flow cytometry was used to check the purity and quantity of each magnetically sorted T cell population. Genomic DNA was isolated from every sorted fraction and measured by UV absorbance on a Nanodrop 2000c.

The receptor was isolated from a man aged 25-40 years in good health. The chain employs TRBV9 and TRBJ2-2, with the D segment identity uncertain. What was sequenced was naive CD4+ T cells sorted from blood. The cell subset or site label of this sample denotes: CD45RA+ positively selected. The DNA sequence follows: TGTGCCAGCAGCTTGGGGACCGGGGAGCTGTTTTTT. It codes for CASSLGTGELFF.